This entry concerns a single T cell receptor (beta chain). This clonotype was found once. Its recognized antigen is unknown. Per-nucleotide qualities are absent, and no much larger clonotype sits a single base away. One read gives only weak evidence. The record originates from a study of T-cell memory formation after mild COVID-19 (dated by TCRdb to the early 2020s). About the study as a whole: Most TCR sequence clusters were specific to one of the two donors. In two donors, T-cell clones that expanded and contracted after mild COVID-19 were followed by sequencing TCRalpha and TCRbeta repertoires longitudinally. The cohort was made up of two young adult volunteers, one female and one male, who were previously healthy. Broad study findings and their caveats: Some responding clones were detected in pre-infection memory, which suggested that pre-existing cross-reactive memory T cells had joined the SARS-CoV-2 response. The second-wave clones that peaked on day 37 were not confirmed to be SARS-CoV-2 specific. Only a couple of mild cases were covered by the study, and larger cohorts that include severe cases with pre-infection samples were considered necessary. Balanced CD4/CD8 phenotypes were observed for clones contracting from day 15 to 85, whereas a bias towards CD4+ was observed for a second wave of clones expanding from day 15 to 37. Contracting CD4+ clones appeared mostly in the CM and EM memory subsets, whereas CD8+ clones were enriched in EMRA.

The CDR3 numbers 15 residues from cysteine through phenylalanine. Solely the CDR3 DNA is kept, with 45 bases framed from the first base. CDR1 MNHEY and CDR2 SMNVEV are derived from the germline V gene (reference sequence). Trimming at the junction amounts to 2 bases on V and 1 base on J, and the germline ends lie 11 bases apart. Ficoll-Paque density gradient centrifugation was used to isolate PBMCs. Sequencer: Illumina NovaSeq 6000. Using 5'RACE with constant-segment primers, TCRalpha and TCRbeta cDNA libraries were constructed, with sample barcodes and unique molecular identifiers added in the process. Trizol reagent was used to extract RNA from every sample. Library amplification was performed in two PCR steps, and a second sample barcode and Illumina TruSeq adapters were introduced in the second step. Sequencing of libraries was performed on an Illumina NovaSeq with 2 x 150 bp paired-end reads. Per the original workflow: The reads were demultiplexed and collapsed into UMI-guided consensus sequences using migec v1.2.7. Using mixcr v2.1.11, UMI consensuses were aligned to TRA and TRB V and J templates and then assembled into clonotypes. A clonotype was counted as expanded or contracted only if both edgeR and NoisET called the change significant, with noise models trained on biological replicates. edgeR calls used a false discovery rate-adjusted p below 0.01 and a log2 fold-change threshold of 1. PCA with hierarchical clustering of max-normalized trajectories of the 1000 most abundant clonotypes was used as exploratory dynamics analysis. Each responding clone was given a CD4 or CD8 phenotype based on the CD4+ and CD8+ repertoires, which had been sequenced separately. TCRdb ran its own pipeline on the public reads, namely fastp trimming at Q25 and MiXCR clone calling, and kept in-frame beta chains. Rows matching on CDR3 protein sequence are summarized as one entry with the most common DNA and genes. TCRdb, not the original authors, processed these V and J calls. A total of 450,000 to 650,000 distinct CDR3 sequences appear in this sample, about a sixth of them only once. The top ten hold 12% of the sample.

The sequencing sample was made of PBMCs or a T cell subset sorted from them (not recorded which). The receptor chain draws on TRBV27 and TRBJ1-2, and possibly TRBD1, on 6 matching bases. The TCR originated in an adult woman who had mild COVID-19 (a few samples of this study predate the infection). The sample titles of this study are shuffled in the database, so cell type and time point are left out; the donor was told from shared clones. The nucleotide sequence is TGTGCCAGCAGTTTACAGGGACATGGTAACTATGGCTACACCTTC. This yields the protein CASSLQGHGNYGYTF.